The present TCR beta chain was sequenced within a study of T cell repertoires in cytomegalovirus infection. The overall study: HLA-B-restricted CMV epitopes that are well studied, plus recently identified HLA-C-restricted ones, were used by the study.

Study-wide points: HLA-C-restricted, CMV-specific TCR beta clonotypes were dominant ex vivo. The cumulative frequency of public TCR beta families identified carriers of CMV plus the relevant HLA.

Germline lookup yields CDR1 SNHLY and CDR2 FYNNEI. The CDR3 contains 13 residues. V dropped 6 bases and J dropped 3 bases, with 8 bases sitting between them. TCRdb used MiXCR to reprocess the reads, holding one entry per CDR3 protein. The sample lists approximately 910,000 distinct CDR3 sequences; around a third were seen once. This clonotype has a handful of counts. Its antigen is unknown. This rearrangement joins TRBV2 to TRBJ1-4, with TRBD1 as a possible D gene (5 bases). This TCR was recovered from a human donor in good health (CMV status not recorded). Some clones in this sample may be carry-over from other donors' samples. The sample in question was cultured CD8+ T cells from PBMCs, obtained from culture after CMV antigen stimulation. The CDR3 bases are TGTGCCAGCAGGGGGCTATCTAATGAAAAACTGTTTTTT. It encodes CASRGLSNEKLFF.